This T cell receptor beta chain was documented in a study of CD8+CD57+ T cells in acquired aplastic anemia. This clonotype was observed a handful of times. TCR beta VDJ and CDR3 profiling used genomic DNA as template. MiXCR, run by TCRdb on the reads, gives a single entry per CDR3 protein. The data contain fewer than 250,000 distinct CDR3 sequences, around half of them singletons. Sequencing was done on patients that had shown CD8+CD57+ cell expansion by flow cytometry. Severe acquired aplastic anemia was the diagnosis recorded for all patients. When blood sampling took place, the patients had received no therapy. The V end was cut by 0 bases, the J end by 0 bases, with 13 bases between. The CDR3 contains 16 residues. Germline V gene sequence: CDR1 DFQATT, CDR2 SNEGSKA (reference sequence).

This sequence originates from a human donor with aplastic anemia. V and J are TRBV20-1 and TRBJ2-3, with D perhaps matching TRBD1 (5 bases). The sequenced sample was sorted CD4+, CD8+, or CD8+CD57+ T cells (not recorded which) from PBMCs. The CDR3 loop reads CSARDVQAASTDTQYF. The CDR3 DNA sequence: TGCAGTGCTAGAGACGTACAGGCCGCTAGCACAGATACGCAGTATTTT.